This passage covers 2 T cell receptor beta chains from one sample sequenced in a study of T cells in Graves' hyperthyroidism and ophthalmopathy. Amplified TCR beta CDR3 regions came from RNA transcripts. TCR CDR3 underwent first-round RT-PCR with the HTBI primer set. TCRdb used MiXCR to reprocess the multiplex PCR reads, holding one entry per CDR3 protein. The sample lists around 400,000 distinct CDR3 sequences; about 25% were seen once. Material: blood. These receptors all stem from a man aged 45-65 years with Graves' hyperthyroidism.

The rearrangement links TRBV7-6 to TRBJ2-1; 7 bases map to TRBD1. The CDR3 spans 16 residues. Losses at the gene ends were 4 bases for V and 1 base for J; bases not matched to a gene: 7. The germline V gene has CDR1 SGHVS and CDR2 FNYEAQ. Here the CDR3 DNA reads TGTGCCAGCAGCTCGACTTCAGGGGGATCCTACAATGAGCAGTTCTTC. Translated: CASSSTSGGSYNEQFF.

This clonotype was observed a few times. The chain employs TRBV7-2 and TRBJ2-1; 7 nucleotides agree with TRBD2. Per germline, CDR1 SGHTA and CDR2 FQGNSA. J was trimmed by 9 bases and V by 4 bases; bases with no gene match: 15. The CDR3 covers 16 residues. The DNA of the CDR3 is TGTGCCAGCAGCTCGATACTCCTAGCGGAGGGCGGTGAGCAGTTCTTC. Amino acids: CASSSILLAEGGEQFF.